Below, 24 T cell receptor beta chains from the same sample are listed, as sequenced in a study of cytomegalovirus exposure and HLA in healthy donors. Amplification used 60 Vbeta primers and 13 Jbeta primers. Produced via immunoSEQ multiplex PCR; TCRdb's table is partial and in-frame only. The sample yields roughly 100,000 clones, 79% seen once. The sequenced sample consisted of PBMCs. The receptors were gathered from a woman aged 40 to 49 in good health and CMV-seronegative.

The CDR3, as DNA: TGTGCCAGCAGCTTAGGTGGGTCAACTAAAGTTCAGTACTTC. Translation: CASSLGGSTKVQYF. The rearrangement links TRBV7-2 to TRBJ2-7; D not resolved. V lost 1 base, J lost 10 bases, and 17 bases lay in between. Germline V lookup: CDR1 SGHTA, CDR2 FQGNSA. The CDR3 is 14 amino acids.

The count of this clone is one. The chain recombines TRBV2 with TRBJ1-1; D gene ambiguous. This CDR3 region has 13 residues. Trimming removed 11 bases at V and 1 base at J, with 14 bases between. Germline V lookup: CDR1 SNHLY, CDR2 FYNNEI. DNA of the CDR3: TGTGCCTCCCGGGTCCTGGGGAACACTGAAGCTTTCTTT. Translation gives CASRVLGNTEAFF.

This chain connects TRBV11-2 to TRBJ1-4; possibly TRBD1 for D (6 bases). The length of the CDR3 is 15 residues. V was pared by 0 bases and J by 5 bases, with 10 bases between. The V gene's germline CDR1 is SGHAT and CDR2 FQNNGV. In nucleotides, the CDR3 is TGTGCCAGCAGCTTAGAGGACAGAGAGAATGAAAAACTGTTTTTT. Translated, it gives CASSLEDRENEKLFF.

The chain employs TRBV5-1 and TRBJ1-4, with D tentatively TRBD1 (5 bases). The CDR3 sequence is 17 residues long. Trimming removed 0 bases from V and 3 bases from J, with 15 bases in between. CDR1 is SGHRS and CDR2 is YFSETQ in the germline V gene. Here the CDR3 reads CASSLVPGRMANEKLFF. CDR3 nucleotides: TGCGCCAGCAGCTTGGTACCAGGGCGTATGGCTAATGAAAAACTGTTTTTT.

As to this clone: An end of the junction does not agree with germline; a read error may underlie this. The chain has TRBV10-3 and TRBJ2-7; 9 bases agree with TRBD2. Germline V gene data show CDR1 as ENHRY and CDR2 as SYGVKD. The CDR3 length is 15 residues. This chain's CDR3 is CAIRATREGSDEQYF. CDR3 nucleotides: TGTGCCATCAGGGCTACGCGGGAGGGCTCCGACGAGCAGTACTTC.

J is TRBJ1-1 and V is TRBV29-1, with no clear D. CDR1 is SQVTM, CDR2 ANQGSEA, per germline. The CDR3 is 12 residues long. Trimming took 6 bases from V and 0 from J, leaving 8 bases between them. CDR3 loop: CSVLPLNTEAFF. Here the CDR3 DNA reads TGCAGCGTACTTCCCCTGAACACTGAAGCTTTCTTT. The variable domain in full, with the rest retrieved from reference TRBV29-1 and TRBJ1-1, is SAVISQKPSRDICQRGTSLTIQCQVDSQVTMMFWYRQQPGQSLTLIATANQGSEATYESGFVIDKFPISRPNLTFSTLTVSNMSPEDSSIYLCSVLPLNTEAFFGQGTRLTVV.

The CDR3 region has the DNA TGTGCCAGCAGCGTAGAGGGGGGGCTCACAGATACGCAGTATTTT. Translation gives CASSVEGGLTDTQYF. The chain links TRBV9 to TRBJ2-3; D may be TRBD2 (7 bases). This CDR3 has 15 residues. Trimming took off 0 bases at V and 2 bases at J, with 10 bases between the two ends. Germline assignment: CDR1 SGDLS and CDR2 YYNGEE.

This clone was found a few times. The rearrangement links TRBV18 to TRBJ2-1; 7 bases map to TRBD2. From germline, CDR1 is KGHSH and CDR2 LQKENI. This CDR3 spans 16 amino acids. Trimming cost V 0 bases and J 0 bases; bases outside gene matches: 2. CDR3 sequence reads: CASSPPGLSSYNEQFF. In DNA form, the CDR3 reads TGTGCCAGCTCACCACCGGGACTAAGCTCCTACAATGAGCAGTTCTTC.

This clone has a single count. The chain has TRBV7-7 and TRBJ2-1; 8 bases are shared with TRBD2. Trimming at V came to 1 base and at J to 7 bases, leaving 12 bases not matched to a gene. This CDR3 spans 17 amino acids. CDR1 and CDR2 (germline): SSHAT, FNYEAQ (reference sequence). The DNA for the CDR3 is TGTGCCAGCAGCTTAGTTGCCACTAGCGGAACGATAAATGAGCAGTTCTTC. Translation: CASSLVATSGTINEQFF.

The chain employs TRBV27 and TRBJ2-3; 11 bases match TRBD2. The CDR3 consists of 17 residues. Trimming cost V 7 bases and J 1 base; bases outside gene matches: 10. CDR1 MNHEY and CDR2 SMNVEV come from the germline V gene (reference sequence). This chain's CDR3 is CASTPSLAGGRTDTQYF. CDR3 nucleotides: TGTGCCAGCACCCCTTCCCTAGCGGGGGGCCGCACAGATACGCAGTATTTT.

This clone has only a few counts. The same CDR3 is also encoded by other DNA sequences in this sample. V gene TRBV7-2 combines with J gene TRBJ1-1, with D maybe TRBD1 (6 bases). Germline V gene lookup returns CDR1 SGHTA and CDR2 FQGNSA. The CDR3 is 13 amino acids. Trimming stripped 3 bases from V and 1 base from J, with 6 bases between. The CDR3 region is CASSLDRNTEAFF. Written as DNA, the CDR3 is TGTGCCAGCAGCTTGGACAGGAACACTGAAGCTTTCTTT.

V is TRBV11-2 and J is TRBJ2-5, with TRBD2 matching over 11 bases. This CDR3 is built from 17 residues. The V segment lost 1 base and the J segment 11 bases; nucleotides outside the gene matches: 15. Germline loops: CDR1 SGHAT, CDR2 FQNNGV. Written as DNA, the CDR3 is TGTGCCAGCAGCTTAGGAACCGGGACTAGCGGTTCGTGGGAGCAGTACTTC. Translation gives CASSLGTGTSGSWEQYF.

This rearrangement joins TRBV7-9 to TRBJ2-7; TRBD2 matches at 9 bases. In germline, CDR1 is SEHNR, CDR2 FQNEAQ (reference sequence). The V gene end was trimmed by 5 bases and the J gene end by 2 bases; junction bases not matched to a gene: 4. The CDR3 is made up of 14 amino acids. The CDR3, as DNA: TGTGCCAGCAGCGATAGCGGGAGAGCCTACGAGCAGTACTTC. Amino acid sequence: CASSDSGRAYEQYF.

This clone was detected only a few times. V is TRBV6-5 and J is TRBJ1-1; tentatively, D is TRBD1 (5 bases). V dropped 2 bases and J dropped 3 bases, with 7 bases sitting between them. Looked up from germline, CDR1 is MNHEY and CDR2 is SVGAGI. CDR3 length: 13 residues. The CDR3 bases are TGTGCCAGCAGTTACCGGGGGGACACTGAAGCTTTCTTT. Translation: CASSYRGDTEAFF.

The chain has TRBV6-1 and TRBJ1-4; 9 bases fit TRBD1. Germline lookup yields CDR1 MNHNS and CDR2 SASEGT. Losses at the gene ends were 6 bases for V and 8 bases for J; bases not matched to a gene: 7. The CDR3 is 14 amino acids. The CDR3 here is CASRDRGGVEKLFF. The CDR3 region has the DNA TGTGCCAGCAGGGACAGGGGAGGTGTGGAAAAACTGTTTTTT.

The chain uses TRBV6-1 and TRBJ1-5; 7 positions agree with TRBD1. Germline trimming cut 6 bases from V and 4 bases from J; bases unmatched to any gene: 3. Germline V gene sequence: CDR1 MNHNS, CDR2 SASEGT. The CDR3 is made up of 13 amino acids. The CDR3 bases are TGTGCCAGCAGGGAGACAGGGAATCAGCCCCAGCATTTT. Translated: CASRETGNQPQHF.

The chain couples TRBV19 to TRBJ1-5; D perhaps matches TRBD1 (6 bases). The germline V gene has CDR1 LNHDA and CDR2 SQIVND (reference sequence). V was shortened by 3 bases and J by 4 bases, with 16 bases between the two germline ends. This CDR3 is 16 amino acids long. CDR3 sequence reads: CASSIGEGGTNQPQHF. CDR3 in DNA: TGTGCCAGTAGTATTGGGGAGGGGGGCACAAATCAGCCCCAGCATTTT.

CDR3 in amino acids: CASSQGTRQYF. CDR3 coding DNA: TGTGCCAGCAGCCAAGGGACAAGGCAGTACTTC. This rearrangement joins TRBV6-1 to TRBJ2-7, with D perhaps matching TRBD1 (6 bases). V shed 6 bases and J shed 9 bases, with 12 bases lying between them. Germline loops: CDR1 MNHNS, CDR2 SASEGT. The CDR3 is 11 residues long.

V is TRBV6-4 and J is TRBJ1-1; D not resolved. The CDR3 is 13 amino acids. The germline V gene encodes CDR1 MRHNA and CDR2 SNTAGT. The V and J ends lost 4 bases and 4 bases respectively, with 10 bases between them. CDR3 in amino acids: CASSGEIGTEAFF. The CDR3 coding sequence is TGTGCCAGCAGTGGGGAGATAGGCACTGAAGCTTTCTTT.

The chain links TRBV10-3 to TRBJ1-3; unclear D gene. Trimming removed 11 bases at V and 7 bases at J, with 12 bases between. The CDR3 has 11 amino acids. The germline CDR1 and CDR2 sequences are ENHRY and SYGVKD. CDR3 DNA: TGTGCCCTCATTACCCGGAACACCATATATTTT. Protein sequence: CALITRNTIYF.

The rearrangement uses TRBV5-4 and TRBJ2-3; 9 positions agree with TRBD2. V trimming: 7 bases; J trimming: 5 bases; junction bases outside the gene matches: 8. The CDR3 sequence is 14 residues long. Germline V gives CDR1 SGHNT, CDR2 YYREEE (reference sequence). For the CDR3, the DNA is TGTGCCAGCGCTATCGAAGCGGGAGGAGATACGCAGTATTTT. It yields the protein CASAIEAGGDTQYF.

This clone showed up many times. This sample includes further DNA sequences coding for the same CDR3. The V gene is TRBV5-1, the J gene TRBJ1-1; 8 bases agree with TRBD1. This CDR3 is 12 amino acids long. CDR1 is SGHRS, CDR2 YFSETQ, per germline. J gave up 8 bases and V 0 bases, and 0 bases lay outside the gene matches. CDR3 DNA sequence: TGCGCCAGCAGCTTGGGGGACAGGGAAGCTTTCTTT. Residues: CASSLGDREAFF. The complete variable domain, with remaining parts taken from reference TRBV5-1 and TRBJ1-1, reads KAGVTQTPRYLIKTRGQQVTLSCSPISGHRSVSWYQQTPGQGLQFLFEYFSETQRNKGNFPGRFSGRQFSNSRSEMNVSTLELGDSALYLCASSLGDREAFFGQGTRLTVV.

The chain joins TRBV5-4 to TRBJ2-5, with TRBD2 matching over 12 bases. Trimming at V came to 1 base and at J to 2 bases, leaving 3 bases not matched to a gene. From germline, CDR1 is SGHNT and CDR2 YYREEE (reference sequence). This CDR3 has 16 residues. CDR3 in amino acids: CASSLPSGGGQETQYF. The CDR3 DNA is TGTGCCAGCAGCTTGCCTAGCGGGGGGGGACAAGAGACCCAGTACTTC. Full variable domain (rest looked up from reference TRBV5-4 and TRBJ2-5): ETGVTQSPTHLIKTRGQQVTLRCSSQSGHNTVSWYQQALGQGPQFIFQYYREEENGRGNFPPRFSGLQFPNYSSELNVNALELDDSALYLCASSLPSGGGQETQYFGPGTRLLVL.

This chain links TRBV7-9 with TRBJ1-3; TRBD1 aligns across 8 bases. The germline CDR1 and CDR2 sequences are SEHNR and FQNEAQ (reference sequence). The CDR3 is 14 residues long. V trimming: 3 bases; J trimming: 7 bases; junction bases outside the gene matches: 5. Here the CDR3 DNA reads TGTGCCAGCAGCTTTGGACAGGGACCCAACACCATATATTTT. Translating it yields CASSFGQGPNTIYF.